This TCR beta chain was retrieved from a study of blood T cell repertoires in COVID-19. Germline trimming cut 4 bases from V and 7 bases from J; bases unmatched to any gene: 6. Germline CDR1 and CDR2: SGHTA and FQGNSA. The CDR3 loop spans 15 amino acids. Some clones are missing from TCRdb's copy, which holds only in-frame ones; the method was immunoSEQ multiplex PCR. Of around 100,000 clones listed, roughly 88% are singletons. The sequence derives from a human donor in a cohort sampled during active COVID-19. This chain links TRBV7-2 with TRBJ1-6, with 8 bases identical to TRBD1. The sequencing sample was made of peripheral blood. The CDR3 DNA is TGTGCCAGCAGCTCGGACAGGGCGGTGAATTCACCCCTCCACTTT. This codes for CASSSDRAVNSPLHF.